This entry lists 26 T cell receptor beta chains sequenced from one sample in a study of Ad26.COV2.S vaccination and SARS-CoV-2 variants. The table came from immunoSEQ multiplex PCR; TCRdb's copy has only in-frame clones and leaves some out. The top ten hold about 5% of the sample, which has roughly 350,000 clones, about 89% seen once. Treatment given: some 19 received Ad26.COV2.S at low or high dose, single or two shots; a few received placebo; per-sample allocation not given. Sampling took place 63 days after the first vaccine or placebo injection. Sequenced here: peripheral blood, sampled in a trial of Ad26.COV2.S vaccine versus placebo. The receptors here all came from a person between 18 and 65 years old who received the Ad26.COV2.S COVID-19 vaccine or a placebo.

This clone is a singleton in its sample. The chain has TRBV11-2 and TRBJ2-3; TRBD1 or TRBD2 may be the D gene (6 bases each). The ends were cut back, 5 bases at V and 0 bases at J, with 21 bases in the middle. The V gene's germline CDR1 is SGHAT and CDR2 FQNNGV. The length of the CDR3 is 18 residues. The CDR3 nucleotides are TGTGCCAGCAGCCCGAGGGGGGACGGGCGGACTAGCACAGATACGCAGTATTTT. Translation: CASSPRGDGRTSTDTQYF.

J is TRBJ2-6 and V is TRBV29-1; D call uncertain. V lost 1 base and J lost 4, with 5 bases in between. This CDR3 region has 13 residues. Germline V CDR1 and CDR2: SQVTM, ANQGSEA. The CDR3 region is CSVEAGGANVLTF. The CDR3 DNA sequence: TGCAGCGTTGAAGCCGGGGGGGCCAACGTCCTGACTTTC.

This chain joins TRBV27 and TRBJ2-7; no definite D call. The germline gives CDR1 MNHEY, CDR2 SMNVEV (reference sequence). The CDR3 runs 14 residues. Trimming took off 5 bases at V and 3 bases at J, with 14 bases between the two ends. This chain's CDR3 is CASSLRGRLYEQYF. The CDR3 nucleotides read TGTGCCAGCAGTCTACGCGGACGGCTCTACGAGCAGTACTTC.

The count of this clone is one. The chain links TRBV7-9 to TRBJ2-7, with D possibly being TRBD1 or TRBD2 (6 bases each). CDR1 and CDR2 (germline): SEHNR, FQNEAQ (reference sequence). This CDR3 has 15 amino acids. Trimming cost V 0 bases and J 4 bases, with 13 bases left between them. The CDR3: CASSLALTGRYEQYF. The CDR3 DNA reads TGTGCCAGCAGCTTAGCGCTTACAGGGAGGTACGAGCAGTACTTC.

The chain couples TRBV6-2 or TRBV6-3 to TRBJ2-2; TRBD2 aligns across 9 bases. The CDR3 has 19 residues. The V and J ends lost 2 bases and 4 bases, in that order; junction bases with no gene match: 14. Germline V gives CDR1 MNHEY, CDR2 SVGEGT. The CDR3 DNA reads TGTGCCAGCAGTTACATGTGGCCTAGCGGGGCTCTCGGCACCGGGGAGCTGTTTTTT. It is translated as CASSYMWPSGALGTGELFF.

This chain's CDR3 is CASSGVLGNTEAFF. The CDR3 DNA sequence: TGTGCCAGTTCGGGGGTCCTGGGGAACACTGAAGCTTTCTTT. This chain connects TRBV11-2 to TRBJ1-1; D is perhaps TRBD1 (5 bases). Trimming left V 9 bases short and J 1 base short, with 15 bases between. The CDR3 runs 14 residues. Per the germline V gene, CDR1 is SGHAT and CDR2 is FQNNGV.

This clone has only one observation. The genes are TRBV2 and TRBJ2-3; 7 bases fit TRBD2. This CDR3 is 15 amino acids long. The V and J ends lost 3 bases and 0 bases, in that order; junction bases with no gene match: 3. Germline CDR1 and CDR2: SNHLY and FYNNEI. CDR3 sequence reads: CASSDPAGSTDTQYF. The CDR3 coding sequence is TGTGCCAGCAGTGACCCAGCGGGGAGCACAGATACGCAGTATTTT.

The chain joins TRBV14 to TRBJ2-3; 10 bases match TRBD2. CDR1 is SGHDN, CDR2 FVKESK, per germline. This CDR3 region has 15 residues. J lost 7 bases, V lost 0 bases, and 4 bases had no gene match. The CDR3 nucleotides are TGTGCCAGCAGCCAAGAACCTAGCGGGAGTTATACGCAGTATTTT. Translating gives CASSQEPSGSYTQYF.

CDR3 sequence (DNA): TGTGCCATCAGCCTGGGACACAACAATCAGCCCCAGCATTTT. This codes for CAISLGHNNQPQHF. J is TRBJ1-5 and V is TRBV10-3; TRBD1 is a possible D gene (6 bases). Germline V CDR1 and CDR2: ENHRY, SYGVKD. Trimming pared 6 bases from V and 3 bases from J, leaving 12 bases between. This CDR3 spans 14 amino acids.

The chain carries TRBV4-3 and TRBJ2-5, with a tentative D call TRBD2 (7 bases). This CDR3 has 15 amino acids. V was clipped by 2 bases and J by 4 bases, with 14 bases between them. Germline V gene sequence: CDR1 LGHNA, CDR2 YSLEER. The CDR3 DNA sequence: TGCGCCAGCAGCCAAAGGTCGGGGGGCTTAGAGACCCAGTACTTC. This gives the protein CASSQRSGGLETQYF.

The chain is built from TRBV6-5 and TRBJ2-2, with 8 nucleotides matching TRBD1. Looked up from germline, CDR1 is MNHEY and CDR2 is SVGAGI. The CDR3 loop spans 14 amino acids. V lost 6 bases and J lost 3; bases outside the gene matches: 3. CDR3 sequence (DNA): TGTGCCAGCAGGACAGGGGTGGACACCGGGGAGCTGTTTTTT. This sequence encodes CASRTGVDTGELFF.

This chain connects TRBV24-1 to TRBJ2-2, with D maybe TRBD2 (6 bases). The CDR3 has 16 amino acids. CDR1 and CDR2 from the germline V gene are KGHDR and SFDVKD. V dropped 0 bases and J dropped 3 bases, with 10 bases sitting between them. DNA for the CDR3: TGTGCCACCAGTGATTTGTTCGGGGGAGACACCGGGGAGCTGTTTTTT. Amino acid sequence: CATSDLFGGDTGELFF.

The rearrangement links TRBV10-3 to TRBJ1-2; D is unclear. The CDR3 totals 12 residues. CDR1 and CDR2 (germline): ENHRY, SYGVKD. Trimming left V 0 bases short and J 9 bases short, with 8 bases between. CDR3 coding DNA: TGTGCCATCAGTGAGTCGAAGAGCAGCTACACCTTC. This translates into CAISESKSSYTF.

The gene calls are TRBV5-4 and TRBJ1-2, with 7 bases matching TRBD1. In germline, CDR1 is SGHNT, CDR2 YYREEE (reference sequence). Trimming cost V 0 bases and J 4 bases; bases outside gene matches: 6. The CDR3 runs to 15 residues. CDR3 residues: CASSLARDRTYGYTF. The DNA for the CDR3 is TGTGCCAGCAGCTTGGCCCGGGACAGAACCTATGGCTACACCTTC.

The chain carries TRBV18 and TRBJ1-1, with 7 bases matching TRBD1. Germline V gives CDR1 KGHSH, CDR2 LQKENI. Trimming removed 3 bases from V and 7 bases from J; junction bases left unmatched: 2. The CDR3 has 12 amino acids. This CDR3 is CASSPGTDEAFF. In DNA form, the CDR3 reads TGTGCCAGCTCACCGGGGACAGATGAAGCTTTCTTT.

This chain links TRBV5-1 with TRBJ2-1, with D possibly called TRBD1 or TRBD2 (7 bases each). CDR3 length equals 15 residues. V was clipped by 4 bases and J by 2 bases, with 13 bases between them. Germline CDR1 is SGHRS and CDR2 is YFSETQ. The chain's CDR3 is CASSGRDSAYNEQFF. The CDR3, as DNA: TGCGCCAGCAGCGGGAGGGACAGCGCCTACAATGAGCAGTTCTTC.

This rearrangement joins TRBV6-6 to TRBJ2-5; the match to TRBD2 covers 13 bases. The germline V gene encodes CDR1 MNHNY and CDR2 SVGAGI (reference sequence). CDR3 length: 14 amino acids. With 9 bases clipped from V and 4 bases from J, the junction kept 5 bases outside the gene matches. The CDR3 sequence is CASRTSGSSETQYF. The CDR3 region has the DNA TGTGCCAGTCGGACTAGCGGGAGTTCAGAGACCCAGTACTTC.

The chain uses TRBV7-9 and TRBJ2-7; no definite D call. This CDR3 spans 14 amino acids. Germline values: CDR1 SEHNR, CDR2 FQNEAQ (reference sequence). V shed 0 bases and J shed 1 base, with 7 bases lying between them. CDR3 in amino acids: CASSLASSSYEQYF. The CDR3 DNA sequence: TGTGCCAGCAGCTTAGCGAGCAGTTCCTACGAGCAGTACTTC.

This sequence joins TRBV27 and TRBJ1-1, with TRBD1 as a possible D gene (5 bases). CDR1 and CDR2 (germline): MNHEY, SMNVEV (reference sequence). This CDR3 comprises 13 residues. The germline V and J ends were trimmed by 3 bases and 7 bases, with 12 bases remaining between them. Written as DNA, the CDR3 is TGTGCCAGCAGTTTGGGGCTGGCCAGTGAAGCTTTCTTT. Its protein product is CASSLGLASEAFF.

V and J are TRBV7-3 and TRBJ2-3; TRBD1 agrees at 7 bases. Unmatched junction bases numbered 7, after V lost 4 bases and J lost 6 bases. The CDR3 has 14 amino acids. In germline, CDR1 is SGHTA, CDR2 FQGTGA. The CDR3 region has the DNA TGTGCCAGCAGCTCCTTGGACAGGAGGGATACGCAGTATTTT. This encodes CASSSLDRRDTQYF.

This chain connects TRBV6-5 to TRBJ1-5, with unresolved D. V was cut by 6 bases and J by 3 bases, with 9 bases left in between. Germline-derived CDR1 and CDR2 are MNHEY and SVGAGI. The CDR3 length is 13 residues. CDR3 DNA sequence: TGTGCCAGCAGCCCGCAAGTCAATCAGCCCCAGCATTTT. As protein: CASSPQVNQPQHF.

The V call is TRBV19, the J call TRBJ1-6; D unclear. CDR1 and CDR2 from the germline V gene are LNHDA and SQIVND (reference sequence). The CDR3 has 17 residues. Trimming stripped 3 bases from V and 7 bases from J, with 19 bases between. For the CDR3, the DNA is TGTGCCAGTAGTATGGCGTACGGAGGACTGCAGAATTCACCCCTCCACTTT. It translates to CASSMAYGGLQNSPLHF.

The rearrangement uses TRBV7-9 and TRBJ2-6; 11 nucleotides match TRBD1. This CDR3 is built from 18 residues. The germline CDR1 and CDR2 sequences are SEHNR and FQNEAQ (reference sequence). Germline trimming cut 5 bases from V and 3 bases from J; bases unmatched to any gene: 9. As DNA, the CDR3 is TGTGCCAGCAGCGCCTTCGGACAGGGGGCAGGTGGGGCCAACGTCCTGACTTTC. Encoded protein: CASSAFGQGAGGANVLTF.

The rearrangement uses TRBV9 and TRBJ1-4; D gene uncertain. The CDR3 runs to 14 residues. Trimming removed 3 bases from V and 0 bases from J, with 6 bases in between. Germline V CDR1 and CDR2: SGDLS, YYNGEE. CDR3 sequence (DNA): TGTGCCAGCAGCGACCGAGCAACTAATGAAAAACTGTTTTTT. Translated, it gives CASSDRATNEKLFF. Drawing the rest from reference TRBV9 and TRBJ1-4, the complete variable domain is DSGVTQTPKHLITATGQRVTLRCSPRSGDLSVYWYQQSLDQGLQFLIQYYNGEERAKGNILERFSAQQFPDLHSELNLSSLELGDSALYFCASSDRATNEKLFFGSGTQLSVL.

V usage is TRBV5-6 and J usage is TRBJ2-7, with TRBD1 matching 9 bases. This CDR3 region has 13 residues. After removal of 3 bases from V and 2 bases from J, the junction contained 0 bases not matched to a gene. Per germline, CDR1 SGHDT and CDR2 YYEEEE. CDR3 DNA sequence: TGTGCCAGCAGCTGGGACAGGGCCTACGAGCAGTACTTC. Translating gives CASSWDRAYEQYF.

The chain has TRBV27 and TRBJ1-1; maybe TRBD1 (6 bases). V was clipped by 5 bases and J by 2 bases, with 18 bases between them. Germline V CDR1 and CDR2: MNHEY, SMNVEV (reference sequence). The CDR3 consists of 16 residues. CDR3 region: CASSPGKGVYNTEAFF. CDR3 sequence (DNA): TGTGCCAGCAGTCCCGGTAAGGGGGTGTATAACACTGAAGCTTTCTTT.